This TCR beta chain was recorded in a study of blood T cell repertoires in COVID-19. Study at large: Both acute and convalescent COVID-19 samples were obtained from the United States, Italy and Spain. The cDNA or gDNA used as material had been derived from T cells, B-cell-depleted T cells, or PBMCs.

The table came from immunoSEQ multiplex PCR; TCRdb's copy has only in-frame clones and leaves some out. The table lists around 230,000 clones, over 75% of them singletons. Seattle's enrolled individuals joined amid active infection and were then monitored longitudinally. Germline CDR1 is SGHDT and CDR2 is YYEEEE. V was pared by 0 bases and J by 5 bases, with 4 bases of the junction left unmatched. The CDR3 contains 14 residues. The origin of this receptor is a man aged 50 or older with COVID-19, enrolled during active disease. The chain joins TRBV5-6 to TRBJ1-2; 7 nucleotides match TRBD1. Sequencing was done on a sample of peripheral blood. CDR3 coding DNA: TGTGCCAGCAGCTTGGGCAGGGGGGAGTATGGCTACACCTTC. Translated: CASSLGRGEYGYTF.